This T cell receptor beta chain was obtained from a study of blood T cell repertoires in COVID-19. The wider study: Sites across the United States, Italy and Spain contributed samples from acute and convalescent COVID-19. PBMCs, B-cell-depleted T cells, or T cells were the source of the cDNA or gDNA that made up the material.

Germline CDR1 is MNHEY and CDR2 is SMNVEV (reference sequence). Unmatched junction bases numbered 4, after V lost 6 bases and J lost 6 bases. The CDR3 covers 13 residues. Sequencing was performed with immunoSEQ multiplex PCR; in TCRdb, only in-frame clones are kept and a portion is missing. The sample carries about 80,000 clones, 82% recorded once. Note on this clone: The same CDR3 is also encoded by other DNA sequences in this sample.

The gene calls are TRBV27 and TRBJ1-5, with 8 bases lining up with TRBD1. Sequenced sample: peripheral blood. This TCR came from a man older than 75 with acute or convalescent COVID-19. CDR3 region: CASSQGAGQPQHF. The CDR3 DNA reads TGTGCCAGCAGCCAGGGGGCAGGTCAGCCCCAGCATTTT.